This TCR beta chain was recovered during a study of shared clonotypes between healthy human individuals. The V segment lost 3 bases and the J segment 2 bases; nucleotides outside the gene matches: 5. CDR3 length: 15 amino acids. Germline CDR1 is MDHEN and CDR2 is SYDVKM. The study, taken as a whole, reports: Relative to memory subsets, naive subsets generally showed larger estimated richness. Sorted-subset samples were not fully sequenced, rarefaction indicated.

Sequencing was performed with immunoSEQ multiplex PCR; in TCRdb, only in-frame clones are kept and a portion is missing. The sample carries some 1.1 million clones, 60% to 85% recorded once. In this sample, this clone turned up a few times. Its target is unknown. This clonotype originated in a man between 18 and 35 years old in good health. Some clones in this sample may be carry-over from other donors' samples. The source material was memory CD4+ T cells from PBMCs. Subset defined: CD45RA-negative fraction. V and J are TRBV28 and TRBJ2-5, with 8 bases lining up with TRBD2. CDR3 amino acids: CASSFPSSGQETQYF. DNA of the CDR3: TGTGCCAGCAGTTTCCCCTCTAGCGGGCAAGAGACCCAGTACTTC.